Sequencing of this TCR beta chain was carried out in a study of cytomegalovirus exposure and HLA in healthy donors. 13 Jbeta primers and 60 Vbeta primers were used for the PCR. The repertoire was sequenced with immunoSEQ multiplex PCR; TCRdb's copy has only in-frame clones and lacks some. The data contain approximately 150,000 clones, around 75% of them singletons. The receptor was isolated from a male donor in good health and CMV-seronegative. Sequencing used PBMCs.

The CDR3 region has the DNA TGTGCCAGCAGCTTACGGGCTAGCGGGAGAGTGGCAGATACGCAGTATTTT. Amino acid sequence: CASSLRASGRVADTQYF. The chain recombines TRBV7-2 with TRBJ2-3; 10 nucleotides align to TRBD2. Germline CDR1 and CDR2: SGHTA and FQGNSA. After removal of 2 bases from V and 4 bases from J, the junction contained 9 bases not matched to a gene. The CDR3 runs to 17 residues.